Below, one T cell receptor beta chain is given with its context. Its cognate antigen is unknown. V was shortened by 0 bases and J by 5 bases, with 7 bases between the two germline ends. Germline V CDR1 and CDR2: LGHNA, YSLEER. The CDR3 sequence is 13 residues long. These data come from a study of T cell responses to AZD1222 COVID-19 vaccine. Study results and limitations: CD4 TCRs associated with vaccination spanned spike, dominating at 160-218 and 743-854. None of the repertoires were sampled until the peak T cell response had passed. The donor group comprised mostly white British people and more females; the analysis possibly underestimated clonal diversity.

Some clones are missing from TCRdb's copy, which holds only in-frame ones; the method was immunoSEQ multiplex PCR. The table records 250,000 to 300,000 clones, almost 95% of them present only once. This rearrangement joins TRBV4-3 to TRBJ1-2; D gene ambiguous. This clonotype was sampled from an adult who received the AZD1222 COVID-19 vaccine. Sequencing used peripheral blood, obtained 28 days after the second AZD1222 dose. The DNA for the CDR3 is TGCGCCAGCAGCCAAGATCCCAAGTATGGCTACACCTTC. Residues: CASSQDPKYGYTF.